Listed below are T cell receptor beta chains from one sample, sequenced in a study of early T cells in non-severe SARS-CoV-2 infection. MiXCR was run by TCRdb on the 5' RACE reads, yielding one entry per CDR3 protein. The profile covers tens of thousands of distinct CDR3 sequences, with approximately 10% appearing a single time and about 12% taken by the ten largest. Source material: whole blood. All receptors come from an adult who was a healthcare worker with PCR-confirmed SARS-CoV-2 infection or an uninfected control (not recorded which). CDR3s include the opening cysteine and the closing phenylalanine or tryptophan. D genes are given only for firm matches. Some rows have no size entry. The others give once, few or many, or a class for an expanded clone.

DNA	CDR3	V	J	length	size	D
TGTGCCAGCAGCCTGCTCCTGGAACGCGAGCAGTACTTC	CASSLLLEREQYF	TRBV7-9	TRBJ2-7	13	few	.
TGCAGCGTTTTACTAGCGGGGCAAGAGACCCAGTACTTC	CSVLLAGQETQYF	TRBV29-1	TRBJ2-5	13	.	TRBD2
TGTGCCAGCAGCCTCTTAGCCGGCTATGGCTACACCTTC	CASSLLAGYGYTF	TRBV7-9	TRBJ1-2	13	many	.
TGTGCCAGCAGCTTAGAAGGGGGGACCAGGGGAGCTTTCTTT	CASSLEGGTRGAFF	TRBV7-9	TRBJ1-1	14	many	.
TGTGCCAGCAGCTTGGTTTATCGGCAGGGCGTTGACACCTTC	CASSLVYRQGVDTF	TRBV5-6	TRBJ1-2	14	few	.
TGCAGTGCCCAGGGGGCTGGGGCCAACGTCCTGACTTTC	CSAQGAGANVLTF	TRBV20-1	TRBJ2-6	13	many	TRBD1
TGTGCCAGCAGCTTAAGGCAGGGGGGAGAGCAGTACTTC	CASSLRQGGEQYF	TRBV11-2	TRBJ2-7	13	few	.
TGCGCCAGCAGCGAAAGACTAGCGGGGGGACAAGAGACCCAGTACTTC	CASSERLAGGQETQYF	TRBV5-1	TRBJ2-5	16	many	TRBD2
TGTGCCAGCAGCTCGCTCGATGAAAAACTGTTTTTT	CASSSLDEKLFF	TRBV11-2	TRBJ1-4	12	few	.
TGTGCCAGCAGTGAAGACGACAGCACAGATACGCAGTATTTT	CASSEDDSTDTQYF	TRBV2	TRBJ2-3	14	many	.
TGTGCCAGCAGTTTTGTGGAAAGGACGCCAGGACGAAGCAATCAGCCCCAGCATTTT	CASSFVERTPGRSNQPQHF	TRBV12-3/TRBV12-4	TRBJ1-5	19	many	.
TGTGCCTGGAGTGGGTGGAGTCCTCCAAACACTGAAGCTTTCTTT	CAWSGWSPPNTEAFF	TRBV30	TRBJ1-1	15	many	.
TGCAGCGTTGAAGACATGACACCTTACTCTGGAAACACCATATATTTT	CSVEDMTPYSGNTIYF	TRBV29-1	TRBJ1-3	16	few	.
TGCGCCAGCAGTGCCGACAGGGCAAATTCACCCCTCCACTTT	CASSADRANSPLHF	TRBV10-1	TRBJ1-6	14	many	TRBD1
TGTGCCAGCAGGTCCACCAGGGGTAGTACAGATACGCAGTATTTT	CASRSTRGSTDTQYF	TRBV6-5	TRBJ2-3	15	many	.
TGTGCCAGCAGCCAAGATCGGGCAGCAGATACCTCCTATAATTCACCCCTCCACTTT	CASSQDRAADTSYNSPLHF	TRBV14	TRBJ1-6	19	few	.
TGTGCCAGCGCCCTAAGGGGGGGGGTAGTATATGAGCAGTTCTTC	CASALRGGVVYEQFF	TRBV6-2/TRBV6-3	TRBJ2-1	15	many	.
TGTGCTAGCGGACCGCGGGGGGGTGGCACAGATACGCAGTATTTT	CASGPRGGGTDTQYF	TRBV7-7	TRBJ2-3	15	many	TRBD2
TGCAGCGTTGAAGATCGGAATTTCGGGCAGTTCTTC	CSVEDRNFGQFF	TRBV29-1	TRBJ2-1	12	many	.
TGTGCCACCAGTGATTTCCTTGCAGGGTACTACGAGCAGTACTTC	CATSDFLAGYYEQYF	TRBV24-1	TRBJ2-7	15	many	.
TGTGCCAGCAGTGATCTCCGTAAAGTGAACACTGAAGCTTTCTTT	CASSDLRKVNTEAFF	TRBV6-1	TRBJ1-1	15	many	.
TGTGCCAGCAGCCCAGGGAATGAGCAGTTCTTC	CASSPGNEQFF	TRBV5-6	TRBJ2-1	11	.	.
TGTGCCAGCAGCTTAGGGGAAGGGTACACTGAAGCTTTCTTT	CASSLGEGYTEAFF	TRBV7-2	TRBJ1-1	14	many	.
TGTGCCAGCAGTTACTCGACGGGGCTCGGGGAAAAACTGTTTTTT	CASSYSTGLGEKLFF	TRBV6-6	TRBJ1-4	15	many	.
TGCAGTGCCATTACTATACTAGCGGGGGCCGGGGGCGGAGCTACGCAGTATTTT	CSAITILAGAGGGATQYF	TRBV20-1	TRBJ2-3	18	many	TRBD2
TGCAGTGCTAAATACAGCGCCCCAGCCTCATACAATGAGCAGTTCTTC	CSAKYSAPASYNEQFF	TRBV20-1	TRBJ2-1	16	many	.
TGTGCCACCAGCCCCGACAGGGGGCTATTCTTC	CATSPDRGLFF	TRBV24-1	TRBJ2-1	11	many	TRBD1